The present TCR beta chain was sequenced within a study of Graves' ophthalmopathy and Graves' hyperthyroidism. Points from the study as a whole: Stable hyperthyroidism and ophthalmopathy were told apart by a 13-signature model, which achieved about 90% sensitivity and more than 75% specificity. Most expanded thyroid clonotypes above 0.001 frequency also appeared in blood.

The hyperthyroidism patients, aged 18 to 65, had been newly diagnosed, with under 2 months' duration. The PBMCs had their origin in 8.5 to 10 ml of fresh peripheral blood. This clonotype was recorded a few times. Its antigen is not identified. Amplified TCR beta CDR3 regions were obtained using RNA transcripts as template. An opening RT-PCR round employed HTBI primers and preceded a second-round multiplex PCR. TCRdb re-called the multiplex PCR reads with MiXCR, one entry per CDR3 protein. The table includes hundreds of thousands of distinct CDR3 sequences, 20% to 25% detected once. Germline V gene sequence: CDR1 MNHEY, CDR2 SVGEGT. V was trimmed by 4 bases and J by 5 bases, leaving 17 bases between them. There are 15 residues in the CDR3.

The sequence derives from a woman between 18 and 29 years old with stable Graves' hyperthyroidism. Some clones in this sample may be carry-over from other donors' samples. The chain couples TRBV6-2 or TRBV6-3 to TRBJ1-2; D is perhaps TRBD1 (5 bases). Sequenced sample: peripheral blood. The CDR3 DNA reads TGTGCCAGCAGTTTCCCCGGCAGGGATGGGTATGGCTACACCTTC. Protein sequence: CASSFPGRDGYGYTF.